What follows is one T cell receptor (beta chain) and its context. This clonotype was detected many times. Which antigen it targets is not known. No quality values exist for individual bases; no much larger clone is one base distant. The library was obtained by PCR. TCRdb shows the sequencer as Illumina HiSeq 2500. TCR library preparation used molecular barcoding, with unique molecular identifiers applied to normalize quantification of the TCRbeta repertoire. TCRdb trimmed the raw reads at Q25, called clones with MiXCR and kept productive beta chains. Merged by CDR3 protein, the rows form single entries marked with the most common genes and DNA. The sample yields some 600,000 distinct CDR3 sequences; around 17% were counted once. Jointly, the top ten make up 0.8% to 1.1% of the sample. These data are taken from a study of T-cell reconstitution after alpha-beta-depleted transplantation in children (TCRdb year 2016). Concerning the study at large: Using TCR repertoire profiling, the study quantitatively followed how T-cell immune reconstitution unfolded in children after TCRalphabeta/CD19-depleted allogeneic hematopoietic cell transplantation.

From a lookup of the germline V gene, CDR1 and CDR2 are SGDLS and YYNGEE. V lost 4 bases and J lost 5 bases, and the count of bases not matched to a germline gene is 6. The CDR3 starts with the cysteine, ends with the phenylalanine, and has 14 residues. Only the CDR3 region is kept as DNA, spanning 42 bases read in frame from base 1. The V and J segments used are TRBV9 and TRBJ2-1; the central 7 bases match TRBD1. The sequence was collected from a human donor who donated a stem cell graft to a child with acute myeloid leukemia. The sample consisted of PBMCs from the stem cell graft donor, taken from the stem cell graft. The DNA sequence is as follows: TGTGCCAGCAGCACCTCGGGACAGCACAATGAGCAGTTCTTC. It translates to CASSTSGQHNEQFF.